The 14 T cell receptor beta chains below were found in one sample sequenced in a study of T cell repertoires in cytomegalovirus infection. In TCRdb, the reads were re-called with MiXCR into one record per CDR3 protein. Of tens of thousands of distinct CDR3 sequences listed, about 3.8% were seen once; the top ten hold approximately 5%. Sequencing used PBMCs. The receptors originated from a human donor in good health (CMV status not recorded). Some clones in this sample may be carry-over from other donors' samples.

This clonotype was counted at least ten times. The CDR3 is CASSYLRTGNTDTQYF. The CDR3 DNA is TGTGCCAGCAGTTACCTTCGGACAGGGAACACAGATACGCAGTATTTT. V gene TRBV6-5 combines with J gene TRBJ2-3, with TRBD1 identical over 8 bases. This CDR3 is 16 amino acids long. The J segment lost 2 bases and the V segment lost 2 bases, leaving 6 bases of the junction unmatched. The V gene's germline CDR1 is MNHEY and CDR2 SVGAGI.

This clonotype was recorded at least ten times. The gene calls are TRBV7-6 and TRBJ1-1; TRBD1 matches at 11 bases. Trimming cost V 3 bases and J 0 bases; bases outside gene matches: 9. Germline loops: CDR1 SGHVS, CDR2 FNYEAQ. CDR3 size: 18 residues. The CDR3 is CASSFLVGTGGMNTEAFF. The CDR3 DNA sequence: TGTGCCAGCAGCTTTCTAGTGGGGACAGGGGGAATGAACACTGAAGCTTTCTTT.

This clonotype was seen repeatedly, ten times or more. V usage is TRBV3-1 and J usage is TRBJ2-1, with 9 bases that match TRBD2. Germline loops: CDR1 LGHDT, CDR2 YNNKEL (reference sequence). The CDR3 length is 15 residues. With 2 bases clipped from V and 4 bases from J, the junction kept 3 bases outside the gene matches. The CDR3 loop is CASSQKSGRYNEQFF. CDR3 coding DNA: TGTGCCAGCAGCCAAAAAAGCGGGAGGTACAATGAGCAGTTCTTC.

Ten or more counts support this clonotype. The chain carries TRBV12-3 or TRBV12-4 and TRBJ1-2; 11 nucleotides line up with TRBD1. This CDR3 has 16 residues. The ends lost 6 bases at V and 8 bases at J; junction bases unmatched: 14. The CDR3 loop reads CASSLGTGGRISGYTF. For the CDR3, the DNA is TGTGCCAGCAGCTTGGGGACAGGGGGACGAATCTCGGGCTACACCTTC.

To note about this clonotype: Being one base from a much bigger clone, this may be a read error. The chain uses TRBV28 and TRBJ1-2; possibly TRBD1 for D (6 bases). The ends were cut back, 6 bases at V and 4 bases at J, with 18 bases in the middle. CDR1 MDHEN and CDR2 SYDVKM come from the germline V gene. This CDR3 is built from 15 residues. CDR3 DNA sequence: TGTGCCAGCAGCCTTGGTCAGGGGCTAGGCTATGGCTACACCTTC. This codes for CASSLGQGLGYGYTF.

This clonotype was found many times. The genes are TRBV10-3 and TRBJ2-1; D remains ambiguous. Deletions cut 3 bases from V and 6 bases from J, with 9 bases between. The CDR3 spans 13 residues. Per germline, CDR1 ENHRY and CDR2 SYGVKD. DNA for the CDR3: TGTGCCATCAGTGACAGGTTCGGCAATGAGCAGTTCTTC. Its protein is CAISDRFGNEQFF.

This clonotype was recorded at least ten times. The chain recombines TRBV12-3 or TRBV12-4 with TRBJ1-2, with no clear D. This CDR3 has 12 amino acids. Trimming took off 4 bases at V and 6 bases at J, with 9 bases between the two ends. DNA of the CDR3: TGTGCCAGCAGTTATCTCGAGGATGGCTACACCTTC. It translates to CASSYLEDGYTF.

In its sample, this clonotype was seen many times. V gene TRBV7-2 combines with J gene TRBJ2-1; D gene ambiguous. Per germline, CDR1 SGHTA and CDR2 FQGNSA. V was trimmed by 1 base and J by 0 bases, leaving 4 bases between them. This CDR3 comprises 14 residues. The CDR3: CASSLDSSYNEQFF. Written as DNA, the CDR3 is TGTGCCAGCAGCTTAGACAGCTCCTACAATGAGCAGTTCTTC.

This clonotype occurred many times. The rearrangement joins TRBV7-2 to TRBJ2-1; D is unclear. The CDR3 has 13 amino acids. The V and J ends lost 6 bases and 0 bases respectively, with 6 bases between them. Looked up from germline, CDR1 is SGHTA and CDR2 is FQGNSA. CDR3 sequence: CASSRSSYNEQFF. CDR3 bases: TGTGCCAGCAGTCGGAGCTCCTACAATGAGCAGTTCTTC.

This clonotype was recorded at least ten times. The V and J genes are TRBV6-2 or TRBV6-3 and TRBJ1-1; no clear D. Germline CDR1 is MNHEY and CDR2 is SVGEGT. The CDR3 runs to 12 residues. V lost 2 bases and J lost 8, with 9 bases in between. The CDR3 region is CASSYKGREAFF. In DNA form, the CDR3 reads TGTGCCAGCAGTTACAAGGGCAGGGAAGCTTTCTTT.

This clonotype was seen ten or more times. This chain uses TRBV5-4 with TRBJ2-3, with D hard to call. Germline V gene lookup returns CDR1 SGHNT and CDR2 YYREEE (reference sequence). The V and J ends lost 0 bases and 2 bases respectively, with 10 bases between them. This CDR3 has 15 amino acids. The CDR3 loop reads CASSLDAPSTDTQYF. DNA of the CDR3: TGTGCCAGCAGCTTGGACGCTCCCTCCACAGATACGCAGTATTTT. Full variable domain (rest looked up from reference TRBV5-4 and TRBJ2-3): ETGVTQSPTHLIKTRGQQVTLRCSSQSGHNTVSWYQQALGQGPQFIFQYYREEENGRGNFPPRFSGLQFPNYSSELNVNALELDDSALYLCASSLDAPSTDTQYFGPGTRLTVL.

This clonotype was seen many times. The V call is TRBV12-3 or TRBV12-4, the J call TRBJ1-2; TRBD1 might be the D (5 bases). The CDR3 runs 18 residues. Trimming cost V 1 base and J 4 bases, with 22 bases left between them. The CDR3, as DNA: TGTGCCAGCAGTTTAGAGGGCAGGGACCGCCGGGGGGGCTATGGCTACACCTTC. Its protein product is CASSLEGRDRRGGYGYTF.

There are many counts of this clonotype. The chain recombines TRBV7-9 with TRBJ2-5, with D maybe TRBD1 (6 bases). Trimming took 1 base from V and 0 from J, leaving 15 bases between them. From germline, CDR1 is SEHNR and CDR2 FQNEAQ (reference sequence). There are 17 residues in the CDR3. The CDR3 is CASSLVGSGADQETQYF. The CDR3 DNA is TGTGCCAGCAGCTTAGTAGGGTCAGGGGCCGACCAAGAGACCCAGTACTTC. Supplemented by reference TRBV7-9 and TRBJ2-5, the full variable domain reads DTGVSQNPRHKITKRGQNVTFRCDPISEHNRLYWYRQTLGQGPEFLTYFQNEAQLEKSRLLSDRFSAERPKGSFSTLEIQRTEQGDSAMYLCASSLVGSGADQETQYFGPGTRLLVL.

This clonotype was observed at least ten times. This chain joins TRBV7-8 and TRBJ2-6; D may be TRBD2 (6 bases). Trimming removed 5 bases from V and 0 bases from J, with 20 bases in between. The V gene's germline CDR1 is SGHVS and CDR2 FQNEAQ. CDR3 length: 19 residues. The DNA of the CDR3 is TGTGCCAGCAGCCAACCCCTCCGGGGACTGCTCTCTGGGGCCAACGTCCTGACTTTC. Protein: CASSQPLRGLLSGANVLTF.